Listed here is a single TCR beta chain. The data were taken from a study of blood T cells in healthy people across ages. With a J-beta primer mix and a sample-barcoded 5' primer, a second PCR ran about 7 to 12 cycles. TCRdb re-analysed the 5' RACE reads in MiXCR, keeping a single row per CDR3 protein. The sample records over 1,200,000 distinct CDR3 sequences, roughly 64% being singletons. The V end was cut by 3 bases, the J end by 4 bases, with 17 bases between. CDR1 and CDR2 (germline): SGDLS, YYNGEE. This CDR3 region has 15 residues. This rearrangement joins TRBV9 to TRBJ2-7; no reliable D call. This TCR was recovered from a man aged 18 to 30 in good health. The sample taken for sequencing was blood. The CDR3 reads CASSATPEGPYEQYF. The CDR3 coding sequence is TGTGCCAGCAGCGCCACCCCTGAAGGGCCATACGAGCAGTACTTC. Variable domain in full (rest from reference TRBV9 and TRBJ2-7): DSGVTQTPKHLITATGQRVTLRCSPRSGDLSVYWYQQSLDQGLQFLIQYYNGEERAKGNILERFSAQQFPDLHSELNLSSLELGDSALYFCASSATPEGPYEQYFGPGTRLTVT.